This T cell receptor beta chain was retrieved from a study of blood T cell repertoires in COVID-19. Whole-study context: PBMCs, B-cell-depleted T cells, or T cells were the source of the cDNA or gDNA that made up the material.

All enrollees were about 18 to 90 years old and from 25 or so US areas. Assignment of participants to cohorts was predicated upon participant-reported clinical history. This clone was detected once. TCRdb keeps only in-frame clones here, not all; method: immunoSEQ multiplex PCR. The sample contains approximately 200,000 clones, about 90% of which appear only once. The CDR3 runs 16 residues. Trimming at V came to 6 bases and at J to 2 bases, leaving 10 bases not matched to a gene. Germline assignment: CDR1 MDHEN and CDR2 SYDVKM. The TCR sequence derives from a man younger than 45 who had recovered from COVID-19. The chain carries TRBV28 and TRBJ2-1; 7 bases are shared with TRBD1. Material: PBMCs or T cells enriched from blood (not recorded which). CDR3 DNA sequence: TGTGCCAGCAGCAAGGCAGGGACAGCTACCTACAATGAGCAGTTCTTC. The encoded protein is CASSKAGTATYNEQFF. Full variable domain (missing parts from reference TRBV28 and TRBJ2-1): DVKVTQSSRYLVKRTGEKVFLECVQDMDHENMFWYRQDPGLGLRLIYFSYDVKMKEKGDIPEGYSVSREKKERFSLILESASTNQTSMYLCASSKAGTATYNEQFFGPGTRLTVL.